This TCR beta chain stems from a study of vaccination effects on CD4 cells after COVID-19. In the study overall: After vaccination, samples were taken early and late from a few convalescent patients.

On this clone itself: The target antigen is unknown.

With nine to eleven days of culture completed, CD4+ T cells were isolated. PCR confirmed that the person was infected with SARS-CoV-2 between March and December 2020. Either the BNT162b2 or mRNA-1273 vaccine was given to participants in two doses. This CDR3 has 15 amino acids. Per the germline V gene, CDR1 is MGHRA and CDR2 is YSYEKL. V dropped 2 bases and J dropped 3 bases, with 13 bases sitting between them. TCRdb's table, derived via immunoSEQ multiplex PCR, lists solely in-frame clones and lacks some. The table has some 50,000 clones, about four fifths seen once. Findings of the study overall: Late post-vaccination samples showed marked contraction of infection- and vaccine-induced clones.

Sequenced material: CD4+ T cells from PBMCs cultured without peptide, taken after COVID-19 vaccination. This rearrangement joins TRBV4-1 to TRBJ1-1; D uncertain. The clonotype comes from a human donor who had a prior SARS-CoV-2 infection. The CDR3 here is CASSQPLRGHTEAFF. The CDR3, as DNA: TGCGCCAGCAGCCAACCCCTTAGAGGCCACACTGAAGCTTTCTTT.